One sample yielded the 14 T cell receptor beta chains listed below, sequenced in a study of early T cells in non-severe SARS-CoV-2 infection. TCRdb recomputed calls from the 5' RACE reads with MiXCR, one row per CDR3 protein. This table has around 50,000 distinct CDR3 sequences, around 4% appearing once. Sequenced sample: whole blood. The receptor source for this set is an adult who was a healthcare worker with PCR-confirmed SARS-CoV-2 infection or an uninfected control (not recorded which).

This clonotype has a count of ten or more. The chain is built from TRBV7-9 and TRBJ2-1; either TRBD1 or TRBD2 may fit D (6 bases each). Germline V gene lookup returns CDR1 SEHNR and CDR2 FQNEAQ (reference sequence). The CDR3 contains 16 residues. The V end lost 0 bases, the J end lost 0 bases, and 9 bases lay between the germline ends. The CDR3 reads CASSLAGGRSYNEQFF. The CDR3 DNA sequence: TGTGCCAGCAGCTTAGCCGGGGGCCGCTCCTACAATGAGCAGTTCTTC.

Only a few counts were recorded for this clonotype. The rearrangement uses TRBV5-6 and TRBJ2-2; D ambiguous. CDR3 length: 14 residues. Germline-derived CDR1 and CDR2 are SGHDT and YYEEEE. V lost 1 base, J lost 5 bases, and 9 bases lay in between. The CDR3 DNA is TGTGCCAGCAGCTTGCAGTCCGGAACCGGGGAGCTGTTTTTT. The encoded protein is CASSLQSGTGELFF.

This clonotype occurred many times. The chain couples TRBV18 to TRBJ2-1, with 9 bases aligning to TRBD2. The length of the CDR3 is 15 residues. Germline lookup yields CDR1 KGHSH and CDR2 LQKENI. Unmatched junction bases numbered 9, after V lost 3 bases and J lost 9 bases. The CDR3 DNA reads TGTGCCAGCTCACCCCTAGCGGGATCGGGGAGTGAGCAGTTCTTC. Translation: CASSPLAGSGSEQFF.

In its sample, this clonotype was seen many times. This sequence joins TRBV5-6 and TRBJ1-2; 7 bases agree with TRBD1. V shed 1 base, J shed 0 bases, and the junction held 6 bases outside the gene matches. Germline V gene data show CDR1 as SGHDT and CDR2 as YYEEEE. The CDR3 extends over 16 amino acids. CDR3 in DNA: TGTGCCAGCAGCTTGAACCAGGGGGGGTCTAACTATGGCTACACCTTC. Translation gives CASSLNQGGSNYGYTF.

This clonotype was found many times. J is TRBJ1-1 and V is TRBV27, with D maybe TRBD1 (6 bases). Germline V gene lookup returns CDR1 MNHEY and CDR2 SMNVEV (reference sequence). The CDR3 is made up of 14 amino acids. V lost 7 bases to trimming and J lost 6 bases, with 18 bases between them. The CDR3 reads CASKMGGAAAEAFF. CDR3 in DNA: TGTGCCAGCAAGATGGGGGGGGCGGCAGCTGAAGCTTTCTTT.

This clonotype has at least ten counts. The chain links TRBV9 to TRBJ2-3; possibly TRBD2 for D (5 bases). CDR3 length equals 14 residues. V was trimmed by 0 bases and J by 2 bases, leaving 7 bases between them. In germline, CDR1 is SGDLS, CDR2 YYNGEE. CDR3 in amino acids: CASSVGGFTDTQYF. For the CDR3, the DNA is TGTGCCAGCAGCGTAGGCGGGTTCACAGATACGCAGTATTTT.

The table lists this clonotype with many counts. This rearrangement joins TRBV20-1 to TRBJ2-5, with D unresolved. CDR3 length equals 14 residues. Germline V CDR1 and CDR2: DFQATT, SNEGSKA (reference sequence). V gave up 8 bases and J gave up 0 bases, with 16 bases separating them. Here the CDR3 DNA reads TGCAGTCAAGTTTCCCCAACCGACCAAGAGACCCAGTACTTC. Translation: CSQVSPTDQETQYF.

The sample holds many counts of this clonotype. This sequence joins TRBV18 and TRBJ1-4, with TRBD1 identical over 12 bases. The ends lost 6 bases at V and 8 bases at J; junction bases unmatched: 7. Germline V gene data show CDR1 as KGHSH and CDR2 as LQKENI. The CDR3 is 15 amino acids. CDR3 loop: CASSPGDRGQEKLFF. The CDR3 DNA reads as TGTGCCAGCTCCCCCGGGGACAGGGGGCAAGAAAAACTGTTTTTT.

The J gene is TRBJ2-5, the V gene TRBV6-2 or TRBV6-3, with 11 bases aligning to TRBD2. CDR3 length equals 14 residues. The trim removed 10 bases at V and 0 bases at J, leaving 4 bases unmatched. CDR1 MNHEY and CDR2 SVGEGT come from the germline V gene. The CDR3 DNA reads TGTGCCACGAGACTAGCGGGACACCAAGAGACCCAGTACTTC. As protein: CATRLAGHQETQYF.

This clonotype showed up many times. The DNA for the CDR3 is TGCGCCAGCAGCTTGGAAGGGGGGTTAAACACTGAAGCTTTCTTT. Its translation: CASSLEGGLNTEAFF. The chain joins TRBV5-1 to TRBJ1-1, with D perhaps matching TRBD1 (6 bases). CDR1 SGHRS and CDR2 YFSETQ come from the germline V gene. The CDR3 runs to 15 residues. With 0 bases removed from V and 2 bases from J, the gap between germline ends came to 11 bases.

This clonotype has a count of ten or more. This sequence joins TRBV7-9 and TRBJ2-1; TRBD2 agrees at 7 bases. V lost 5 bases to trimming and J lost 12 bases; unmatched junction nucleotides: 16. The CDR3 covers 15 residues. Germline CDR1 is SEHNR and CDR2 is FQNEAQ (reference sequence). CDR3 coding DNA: TGTGCCAGCAGCCCCCGTTGGAGGGAGGGCTCTGCGCAGTTCTTC. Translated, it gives CASSPRWREGSAQFF.

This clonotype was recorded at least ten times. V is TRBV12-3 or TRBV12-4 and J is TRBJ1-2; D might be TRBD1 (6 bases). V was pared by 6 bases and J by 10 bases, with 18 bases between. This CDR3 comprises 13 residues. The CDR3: CASSPGKQGPYTF. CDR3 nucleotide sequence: TGTGCCAGCAGCCCCGGAAAACAGGGTCCCTACACCTTC.

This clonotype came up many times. This chain's CDR3 is CASSREGNQPQHF. For the CDR3, the DNA is TGTGCCAGCAGCCGTGAGGGCAATCAGCCCCAGCATTTT. The chain is built from TRBV7-9 and TRBJ1-5; no firm D call. Germline V CDR1 and CDR2: SEHNR, FQNEAQ (reference sequence). The V end was cut by 5 bases, the J end by 2 bases, with 7 bases between. The CDR3 consists of 13 residues.

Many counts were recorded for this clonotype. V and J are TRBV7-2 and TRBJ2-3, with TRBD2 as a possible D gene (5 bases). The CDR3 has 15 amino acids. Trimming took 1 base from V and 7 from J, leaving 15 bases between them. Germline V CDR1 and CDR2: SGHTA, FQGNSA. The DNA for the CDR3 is TGTGCCAGCAGCTTAGACAGCGGACTCGGGAATACGCAGTATTTT. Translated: CASSLDSGLGNTQYF.